Listed here is a single T cell receptor beta chain. Its specificity is not known. This CDR3 is 16 amino acids long. From germline, CDR1 is SGHNT and CDR2 YYREEE (reference sequence). Trimming took off 4 bases at V and 3 bases at J, with 17 bases between the two ends. These data belong to a study of cytomegalovirus exposure and HLA in healthy donors. Study-wide background: The roughly 120 million unique TCR beta sequences, from 150 million to 200 million T cells, were found by an earlier analysis. Study results and caveats: A missense variant in DCLRE1C was later tied to TCR beta V- and J-gene trimming.

PCR used 60 Vbeta primers and 13 Jbeta primers. TCRdb's table, derived via immunoSEQ multiplex PCR, lists solely in-frame clones and lacks some. The table includes 200,000 or so clones, 80% to 85% detected once. The chain is built from TRBV5-4 and TRBJ2-4; maybe TRBD2 (7 bases). Sequencing was performed on PBMCs. This receptor was taken from a woman between 18 and 30 years old in good health and CMV-seropositive. CDR3 in amino acids: CASSRPSGGVKNIQYF. DNA of the CDR3: TGTGCCAGCAGCCGTCCCTCGGGGGGCGTCAAAAACATTCAGTACTTC.